These 13 T cell receptor beta chains were all obtained from the same sample, sequenced in a study of T-cell reconstitution after alpha-beta-depleted transplantation in children. Unique molecular identifiers were incorporated during preparation of the TCRbeta library. TCRdb ran MiXCR on the PCR reads and lists one entry per CDR3 protein. The sample lists 140,000 to 150,000 distinct CDR3 sequences, about 9% occurring once. This material consisted of PBMCs, mostly from graft donor cells, taken 180 days after TCRalphabeta/CD19-depleted stem cell transplant. These receptors originate from a female patient aged 2 to 10 who had a stem cell transplant for congenital amegakaryocytic thrombocytopenia, so the T cells may come from the graft donor.

The sample holds many counts of this clonotype. The chain recombines TRBV20-1 with TRBJ1-6; D gene ambiguous. Deletions cut 6 bases from V and 8 bases from J, with 17 bases between. This CDR3 region has 14 residues. In germline, CDR1 is DFQATT, CDR2 SNEGSKA (reference sequence). CDR3 sequence reads: CSARNLGSHSPLHF. In nucleotides, the CDR3 is TGCAGTGCAAGGAACCTTGGGTCTCATTCACCCCTCCACTTT.

This clonotype has a count of ten or more. This chain links TRBV20-1 with TRBJ2-7, with 7 nucleotides matching TRBD2. Per the germline V gene, CDR1 is DFQATT and CDR2 is SNEGSKA (reference sequence). V shed 2 bases and J 2 bases; nucleotides not matched to a gene: 6. CDR3 length equals 14 residues. The CDR3 reads CSARSAGAAYEQYF. The CDR3 DNA reads TGCAGTGCTAGATCGGCGGGAGCTGCCTACGAGCAGTACTTC.

This clonotype was recorded a few times. This chain connects TRBV3-1 to TRBJ2-7, with 12 bases fitting TRBD2. The trim removed 0 bases at V and 9 bases at J, leaving 9 bases unmatched. The germline gives CDR1 LGHDT, CDR2 YNNKEL (reference sequence). The CDR3 is made up of 16 amino acids. This CDR3 is CASSQEIWTSGISQYF. CDR3 sequence (DNA): TGTGCCAGCAGCCAAGAAATTTGGACTAGCGGGATTTCGCAGTACTTC.

This clonotype has at least ten counts. The V gene is TRBV6-2 or TRBV6-3, the J gene TRBJ2-1; 11 positions match TRBD2. Germline V gives CDR1 MNHEY, CDR2 SVGEGT. The CDR3 has 15 residues. V shed 6 bases, J shed 3 bases, and the junction held 4 bases outside the gene matches. CDR3 sequence (DNA): TGTGCCAGCAGCAAACTAGCGGGGGACTACAATGAGCAGTTCTTC. Its protein is CASSKLAGDYNEQFF.

This clonotype was counted ten times or more. The chain recombines TRBV6-5 with TRBJ1-1; tentative D call: TRBD1 (6 bases). Germline-derived CDR1 and CDR2 are MNHEY and SVGAGI. The CDR3 extends over 14 amino acids. Trimming removed 4 bases at V and 1 base at J, with 10 bases between. The CDR3 DNA reads TGTGCCAGCAGTTTCGACAGGAAGAACACTGAAGCTTTCTTT. Protein product: CASSFDRKNTEAFF.

This clonotype was picked up many times. The chain recombines TRBV7-6 with TRBJ1-1; no reliable D call. Germline V gives CDR1 SGHVS, CDR2 FNYEAQ. The ends were cut back, 4 bases at V and 8 bases at J, with 17 bases in the middle. The CDR3 is 14 amino acids. The CDR3 region is CASSSYRAGSEAFF. CDR3 DNA sequence: TGTGCCAGCAGCTCTTACAGAGCGGGGTCGGAAGCTTTCTTT.

The chain employs TRBV7-6 and TRBJ1-3; D gene ambiguous. Germline CDR1 and CDR2: SGHVS and FNYEAQ. With 5 bases removed from V and 0 bases from J, the gap between germline ends came to 11 bases. The CDR3 covers 15 residues. This chain's CDR3 is CASSTTGNSGNTIYF. The CDR3, as DNA: TGTGCCAGCAGCACGACGGGAAACTCTGGAAACACCATATATTTT.

The table lists this clonotype with many counts. CDR3 in DNA: TGCGCCAGCAGCGGGCCAGCTTCTGATACGCAGTATTTT. It yields the protein CASSGPASDTQYF. This chain links TRBV5-1 with TRBJ2-3; no clear D. The germline V gene has CDR1 SGHRS and CDR2 YFSETQ. This CDR3 is 13 amino acids long. V lost 4 bases, J lost 6 bases, and 12 bases lay in between.

This sequence joins TRBV20-1 and TRBJ1-1, with D perhaps matching TRBD1 (6 bases). V was clipped by 1 base and J by 0 bases, with 9 bases between them. The CDR3 contains 14 residues. Germline V gives CDR1 DFQATT, CDR2 SNEGSKA (reference sequence). This CDR3 is CSARVGALNTEAFF. CDR3 sequence (DNA): TGCAGTGCTAGAGTGGGGGCTTTGAACACTGAAGCTTTCTTT.

The chain carries TRBV12-3 or TRBV12-4 and TRBJ2-3, with TRBD2 identical over 9 bases. V was pared by 3 bases and J by 3 bases, with 7 bases of the junction left unmatched. The CDR3 sequence is 16 residues long. This CDR3 reads CASSFAGGPRTDTQYF. The DNA of the CDR3 is TGTGCCAGCAGTTTCGCGGGGGGGCCGAGGACAGATACGCAGTATTTT.

The rearrangement uses TRBV28 and TRBJ1-6; 9 bases line up with TRBD1. The germline V gene has CDR1 MDHEN and CDR2 SYDVKM. V shed 5 bases and J 7 bases; nucleotides not matched to a gene: 6. The CDR3 totals 15 residues. The CDR3, as DNA: TGTGCCAGCAGTCCAACAGGGGGCGGGAATTCACCCCTCCACTTT. Translating it yields CASSPTGGGNSPLHF.

This clonotype was counted many times. The chain recombines TRBV6-5 with TRBJ2-2; D uncertain. From germline, CDR1 is MNHEY and CDR2 SVGAGI. The V gene lost 0 bases and the J gene lost 2 bases, with 1 base spanning the gap. This CDR3 comprises 13 residues. DNA of the CDR3: TGTGCCAGCAGTTACTCAAACACCGGGGAGCTGTTTTTT. Protein product: CASSYSNTGELFF.

As concerns this clonotype: One junction end disagrees with the germline gene, perhaps due to a read error. The chain couples TRBV5-4 to TRBJ2-1; TRBD2 matches 9 bases. The germline CDR1 and CDR2 sequences are SGHNT and YYREEE (reference sequence). The CDR3 totals 14 residues. The CDR3: CASSPGTSYNEHFF. The CDR3 coding sequence is TGTGCCAGCAGTCCGGGGACTAGCTACAATGAGCATTTCTTC. The variable domain in full, with the rest retrieved from reference TRBV5-4 and TRBJ2-1, is ETGVTQSPTHLIKTRGQQVTLRCSSQSGHNTVSWYQQALGQGPQFIFQYYREEENGRGNFPPRFSGLQFPNYSSELNVNALELDDSALYLCASSPGTSYNEHFFGPGTRLTVL.